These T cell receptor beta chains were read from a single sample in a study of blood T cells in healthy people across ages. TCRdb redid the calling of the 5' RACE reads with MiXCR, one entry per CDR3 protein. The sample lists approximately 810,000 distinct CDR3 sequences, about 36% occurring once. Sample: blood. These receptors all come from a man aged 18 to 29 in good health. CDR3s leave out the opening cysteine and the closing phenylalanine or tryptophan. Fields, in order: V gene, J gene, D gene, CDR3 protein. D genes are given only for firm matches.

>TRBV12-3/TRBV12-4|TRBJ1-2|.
ASSLARTSFYT
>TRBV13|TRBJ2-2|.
ASSFRTYTGELF
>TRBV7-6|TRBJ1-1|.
ASSLAAGQNTEAF
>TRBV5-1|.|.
ASSLGEGQETQY
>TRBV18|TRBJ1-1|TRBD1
ASSPDRDPLLNTEAF
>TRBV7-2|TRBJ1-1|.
ASSLVGDRTEAF
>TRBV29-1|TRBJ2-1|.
SVVDTSSYNEQF
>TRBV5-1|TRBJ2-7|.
ASSLGPGSTYEQY
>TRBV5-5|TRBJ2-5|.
ASVRTPGETQY
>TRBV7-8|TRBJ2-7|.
ASSRQRYEQY
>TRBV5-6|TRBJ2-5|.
ASSLDTGYFQETQY
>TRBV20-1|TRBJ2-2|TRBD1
SAREQGLNTGELF
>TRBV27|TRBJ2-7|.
ASSSYPRGATYEQY
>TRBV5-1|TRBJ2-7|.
ASSWDVGGPYEQY
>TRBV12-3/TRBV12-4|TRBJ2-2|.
ASSDTSRRELF
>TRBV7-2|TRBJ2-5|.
ASSSQLAYTKGTQY
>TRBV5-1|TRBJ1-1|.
ASSPSGEDFTEAF
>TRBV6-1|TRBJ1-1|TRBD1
ASSADRGHIGEAF
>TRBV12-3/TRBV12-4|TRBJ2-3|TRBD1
ASRPDRVGQY
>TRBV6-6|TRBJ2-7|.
ASSHGLNYEQY
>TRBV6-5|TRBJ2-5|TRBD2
ASSGSGLAGGMETQY
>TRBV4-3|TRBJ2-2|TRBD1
ASSQAEGARVTGELF
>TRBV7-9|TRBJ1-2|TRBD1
ASTLQGGSYGYT
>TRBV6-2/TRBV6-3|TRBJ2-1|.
VSSLRGPVYNEQF
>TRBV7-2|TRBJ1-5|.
ASSLVGTPNQPQH
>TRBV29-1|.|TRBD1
SLGQGAYNEQY
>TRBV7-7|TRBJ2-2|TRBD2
ASSRKSGGNTGELF
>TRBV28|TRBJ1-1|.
ASRPGQNTEAF
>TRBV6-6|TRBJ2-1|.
ASSYNLGNEQF
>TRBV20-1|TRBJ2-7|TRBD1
SGLGRDSPYEQY
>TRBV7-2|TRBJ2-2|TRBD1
ASRTGGTGELF
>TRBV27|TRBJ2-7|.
ASSLSQGLAYEQY
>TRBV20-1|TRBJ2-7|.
SASLQSAYEQY
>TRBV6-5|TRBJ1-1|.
ASSYSVPVGTEAF
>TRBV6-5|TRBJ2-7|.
ASSHSDGYEQY